One and the same sample provided the 17 T cell receptor beta chains below, sequenced in a study of OX40 agonist ivuxolimab in advanced cancers. Libraries were prepared by immunoSEQ multiplex PCR; TCRdb keeps only in-frame clonotypes and omits some of them. The sample shows about 27,000 clones, 80% to 85% of them seen only once. The input for sequencing was CD4+ or CD8+ T cells sorted from blood, taken in a trial of the OX40 agonist ivuxolimab. These receptors originate from an adult with an advanced solid tumor such as melanoma, head and neck, liver or kidney cancer.

In this sample, this clone turned up a few times. J is TRBJ2-7 and V is TRBV2; 8 bases line up with TRBD1. This CDR3 has 14 amino acids. Germline CDR1 is SNHLY and CDR2 is FYNNEI. Germline trimming cut 5 bases from V and 2 bases from J; bases unmatched to any gene: 5. The CDR3 DNA is TGTGCCAGCAGTCCCGGGACAGGCCCCTACGAGCAGTACTTC. Translation gives CASSPGTGPYEQYF.

This clone was detected a few times. The junction departs from the called germline gene at one end, perhaps through a read error. CDR3 sequence reads: CASSLAQHYEQYF. In nucleotides, the CDR3 is TGTGCTAGCAGCTTAGCCCAGCACTACGAGCAGTACTTC. The chain is built from TRBV7-7 and TRBJ2-7; D remains ambiguous. The CDR3 loop spans 13 amino acids. Germline V gene data show CDR1 as SSHAT and CDR2 as FNYEAQ (reference sequence).

This clone was detected once. The V call is TRBV7-9, the J call TRBJ2-2, with D unclear. There are 13 residues in the CDR3. V dropped 7 bases and J dropped 6 bases, with 12 bases sitting between them. The germline CDR1 and CDR2 sequences are SEHNR and FQNEAQ (reference sequence). Written as DNA, the CDR3 is TGTGCCAGCAAGGATGGAGAGCCCGGGGAGCTGTTTTTT. Translated, it gives CASKDGEPGELFF.

The CDR3: CASTAGTGFTDEQFF. The CDR3 DNA sequence: TGTGCCAGCACCGCCGGGACAGGGTTTACGGATGAGCAGTTCTTC. This chain uses TRBV2 with TRBJ2-1; 9 nucleotides line up with TRBD1. CDR3 length equals 15 residues. V was clipped by 7 bases and J by 8 bases; unmatched bases: 12. Per germline, CDR1 SNHLY and CDR2 FYNNEI.

The chain combines TRBV27 with TRBJ2-3; the D gene is possibly TRBD2 (6 bases). Per the germline V gene, CDR1 is MNHEY and CDR2 is SMNVEV (reference sequence). Trimming took off 5 bases at V and 1 base at J, with 19 bases between the two ends. CDR3 length equals 17 residues. CDR3 in DNA: TGTGCCAGCAGTCCCCTACTAGCCCCTTCTGGCACAGATACGCAGTATTTT. Residues: CASSPLLAPSGTDTQYF.

V gene TRBV2 combines with J gene TRBJ2-2, with TRBD1 as a possible D gene (6 bases). V gave up 4 bases and J gave up 3 bases, with 15 bases separating them. Germline assignment: CDR1 SNHLY and CDR2 FYNNEI. This CDR3 comprises 16 residues. CDR3 sequence reads: CASSAFYRADTGELFF. CDR3 sequence (DNA): TGTGCCAGCAGTGCTTTCTACAGGGCTGACACCGGGGAGCTGTTTTTT.

V and J are TRBV7-8 and TRBJ2-1; 7 nucleotides agree with TRBD1. In germline, CDR1 is SGHVS, CDR2 FQNEAQ. After removal of 5 bases from V and 5 bases from J, the junction contained 9 bases not matched to a gene. This CDR3 has 15 residues. The CDR3 protein is CASSLSGTDHNEQFF. DNA of the CDR3: TGTGCCAGCAGCCTCTCCGGGACAGACCACAATGAGCAGTTCTTC.

V is TRBV7-9 and J is TRBJ1-2; D is possibly TRBD1 (6 bases). This CDR3 region has 16 residues. V shed 4 bases and J shed 0 bases, with 15 bases lying between them. Germline V gene sequence: CDR1 SEHNR, CDR2 FQNEAQ (reference sequence). CDR3: CASSSERTAANYGYTF. CDR3 sequence (DNA): TGTGCCAGCAGCTCAGAAAGGACAGCAGCTAACTATGGCTACACCTTC. Using reference TRBV7-9 and TRBJ1-2 for the parts outside the CDR3, the full variable domain is DTGVSQNPRHKITKRGQNVTFRCDPISEHNRLYWYRQTLGQGPEFLTYFQNEAQLEKSRLLSDRFSAERPKGSFSTLEIQRTEQGDSAMYLCASSSERTAANYGYTFGSGTRLTVV.

V gene TRBV7-9 combines with J gene TRBJ2-2; no firm D call. This CDR3 contains 15 residues. Per germline, CDR1 SEHNR and CDR2 FQNEAQ (reference sequence). V lost 2 bases and J lost 0, with 7 bases in between. CDR3 in amino acids: CASSLSKTNTGELFF. For the CDR3, the DNA is TGTGCCAGCAGCTTATCGAAGACGAACACCGGGGAGCTGTTTTTT.

The gene calls are TRBV4-2 and TRBJ2-3, with 12 bases that match TRBD2. Trimming took 1 base from V and 10 from J; bases not matched to a gene: 12. CDR3 size: 17 residues. CDR1 and CDR2 from the germline V gene are LGHNA and YNFKEQ. The CDR3 DNA follows: TGTGCCAGCAGCCAAGGGAGACTAGCGGGGGCCGCAGGTGCGCAGTATTTT. It encodes CASSQGRLAGAAGAQYF.

The V call is TRBV30, the J call TRBJ2-7; D gene unclear. The CDR3 is 12 residues long. Germline V lookup: CDR1 GTSNPN, CDR2 SVGIG (reference sequence). Trimming took 1 base from V and 3 from J, leaving 7 bases between them. The CDR3 spells CAWSAMDYEQYF. CDR3 DNA sequence: TGTGCCTGGAGTGCAATGGACTACGAGCAGTACTTC.

The V gene is TRBV27, the J gene TRBJ1-2; no clear D gene. The V and J ends lost 8 bases and 8 bases respectively, with 21 bases between them. Germline CDR1 reads MNHEY; CDR2 reads SMNVEV (reference sequence). The CDR3 is 14 amino acids. As DNA, the CDR3 is TGTGCCAGCGGAATCTTAGGGCAGATTCAGGGCTACACCTTC. Translated: CASGILGQIQGYTF.

The chain joins TRBV29-1 to TRBJ2-1; 8 bases agree with TRBD1. The CDR3 has 14 residues. Trimming removed 7 bases from V and 4 bases from J; junction bases left unmatched: 9. Germline values: CDR1 SQVTM, CDR2 ANQGSEA. CDR3 bases: TGCAGCGCCGAGGGGGACAGGAATTACAATGAGCAGTTCTTC. This translates into CSAEGDRNYNEQFF.

The gene calls are TRBV30 and TRBJ2-5, with D unresolved. Trimming cost V 3 bases and J 3 bases, with 11 bases left between them. This CDR3 is built from 13 residues. The germline gives CDR1 GTSNPN, CDR2 SVGIG (reference sequence). CDR3 nucleotide sequence: TGTGCCTGGAGCGACGGAGTTAAAGAGACCCAGTACTTC. Encoded protein: CAWSDGVKETQYF. Full variable domain (missing parts from reference TRBV30 and TRBJ2-5): SQTIHQWPATLVQPVGSPLSLECTVEGTSNPNLYWYRQAAGRGLQLLFYSVGIGQISSEVPQNLSASRPQDRQFILSSKKLLLSDSGFYLCAWSDGVKETQYFGPGTRLLVL.

V and J are TRBV4-3 and TRBJ2-1; D is unclear. From germline, CDR1 is LGHNA and CDR2 YSLEER. V gave up 0 bases and J gave up 0 bases, with 12 bases separating them. The CDR3 totals 17 residues. CDR3 DNA sequence: TGCGCCAGCAGCCAAGATTTTGGCCTCCCCTCCTACAATGAGCAGTTCTTC. Its protein is CASSQDFGLPSYNEQFF.

The CDR3, as DNA: TGTGCCAGCAGTTTGGGACCGAACACTGAAGCTTTCTTT. Encoded protein: CASSLGPNTEAFF. The rearrangement uses TRBV2 and TRBJ1-1; possibly TRBD1 for D (5 bases). This CDR3 has 13 amino acids. Germline CDR1 SNHLY, CDR2 FYNNEI. Trimming cost V 5 bases and J 1 base, with 8 bases left between them. The entire variable domain, with the rest obtained from reference TRBV2 and TRBJ1-1, is as follows: EPEVTQTPSHQVTQMGQEVILRCVPISNHLYFYWYRQILGQKVEFLVSFYNNEISEKSEIFDDQFSVERPDGSNFTLKIRSTKLEDSAMYFCASSLGPNTEAFFGQGTRLTVV.

This chain joins TRBV7-9 and TRBJ2-4, with 9 bases fitting TRBD1. CDR1 and CDR2 from the germline V gene are SEHNR and FQNEAQ (reference sequence). The CDR3 is 17 residues long. V dropped 2 bases and J dropped 0; count of bases not matched to a gene: 5. CDR3 in DNA: TGTGCCAGCAGCTTATATGGACAGGGGAAAGCCAAAAACATTCAGTACTTC. It translates to CASSLYGQGKAKNIQYF.